The clone carrying this TCR beta chain came up a few times. Antigen unknown. This sample is drawn from a study of early T cells in non-severe SARS-CoV-2 infection. As for the study in general: Bulk RNA taken from unsorted whole blood was sequenced, leaving chains unpaired.

Study results and limitations: Lookups in VDJdb leaned toward anti-spike CD8 responses and missed private and CD4 specificities.

TCRdb reprocessed the 5' RACE reads with MiXCR, giving one entry per CDR3 protein. The data contain roughly 88,000 distinct CDR3 sequences, 12% to 15% of them singletons. The length of the CDR3 is 17 residues. Germline values: CDR1 MDHEN, CDR2 SYDVKM. After removal of 7 bases from V and 0 bases from J, the junction contained 9 bases not matched to a gene. The source material was whole blood. The sequence derives from an adult who was a healthcare worker with PCR-confirmed SARS-CoV-2 infection or an uninfected control (not recorded which). The chain links TRBV28 to TRBJ2-6; 7 bases match TRBD1. CDR3 residues: CASITGTDNSGANVLTF. The DNA of the CDR3 is TGTGCCAGCATCACCGGGACAGATAACTCTGGGGCCAACGTCCTGACTTTC.